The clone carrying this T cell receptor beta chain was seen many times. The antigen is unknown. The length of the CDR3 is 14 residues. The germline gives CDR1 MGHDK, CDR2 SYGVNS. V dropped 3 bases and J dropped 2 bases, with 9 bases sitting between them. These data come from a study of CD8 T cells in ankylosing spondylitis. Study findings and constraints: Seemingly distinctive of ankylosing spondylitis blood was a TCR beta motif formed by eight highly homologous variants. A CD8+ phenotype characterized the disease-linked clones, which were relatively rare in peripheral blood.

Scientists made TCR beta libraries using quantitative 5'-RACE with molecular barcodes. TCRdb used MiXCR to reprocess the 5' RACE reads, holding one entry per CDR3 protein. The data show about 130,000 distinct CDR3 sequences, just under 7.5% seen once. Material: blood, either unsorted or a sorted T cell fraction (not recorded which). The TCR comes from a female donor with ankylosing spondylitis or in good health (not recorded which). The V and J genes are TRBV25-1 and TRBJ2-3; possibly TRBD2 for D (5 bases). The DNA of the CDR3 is TGTGCCAGCAGTGACGGGCTAGCCACAGATACGCAGTATTTT. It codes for CASSDGLATDTQYF.